This TCR beta chain is drawn from a study of blood T cell repertoires in COVID-19. Per the original data handling: Cell counts per sample came from amplifying reference gene primers. Profiled with immunoSEQ multiplex PCR; TCRdb holds only in-frame clones, not every one. The DNA gave D and trimming, while V, J and clone size come from that table. Here the sample spans some 99,000 clones, about 80% being singletons. Germline CDR1 and CDR2: SGHTA and FQGNSA. The CDR3 totals 18 residues. After removal of 5 bases from V and 1 base from J, the junction contained 9 bases not matched to a gene. The sample comprised peripheral blood. This receptor was identified in a woman between 50 and 59 years old with acute or convalescent COVID-19. This chain connects TRBV7-2 to TRBJ2-3; 13 bases match TRBD2. CDR3 DNA sequence: TGTGCCAGCAGCAAAACTAGCGGGGGGGCCGGAGGCACAGATACGCAGTATTTT. Its translation is CASSKTSGGAGGTDTQYF.